This T cell receptor (beta chain) was found in a study of cytomegalovirus exposure and HLA in healthy donors. This clone was detected a few times. Antigen specificity is unknown. Assay: immunoSEQ multiplex PCR; the TCRdb copy retains only in-frame clones and omits some. The data show about 280,000 clones, roughly 90% seen once. Study conclusions and caveats: It was 150 to 200 TCR beta chains that were listed as cytomegalovirus-associated. Specificity for CMV antigens was confirmed in vitro for a few of the CMV-associated chains. Both high specificity and high sensitivity reportedly marked the classifier's diagnosis of cytomegalovirus status.

This CDR3 is built from 14 residues. Germline CDR1 and CDR2: SNHLY and FYNNEI. Between the trimmed V and J ends, which lost 6 bases and 3 bases, there was a span of 15 bases. The chain combines TRBV2 with TRBJ2-7; a weak D match, TRBD1 (6 bases). The source of this sequence is a woman under 30 in good health and CMV-seronegative. The sample comprised PBMCs. The CDR3 nucleotides read TGTGCCAGCAGCCTCGGACAGCTCAGCTACGAGCAGTACTTC. This sequence encodes CASSLGQLSYEQYF.